The source of this T cell receptor beta chain is a study of Graves' ophthalmopathy and Graves' hyperthyroidism. Using RNA transcripts, the TCR beta CDR3 regions were amplified. Amplification began with first-round RT-PCR using HTBI primers, then second-round multiplex PCR was performed. TCRdb called the multiplex PCR reads again in MiXCR, with one record for every CDR3 protein. The sample has some 520,000 distinct CDR3 sequences, 13% to 15% seen once. Patients were excluded if they had other autoimmune diseases or uncontrolled infections, and likewise if pregnancy or lactation applied. Diagnosis used clinical symptoms, serum thyroxine, TRAb, thyroid ultrasound and orbital computed tomography. Sequencing was done on a sample of blood. The receptor's source is a woman in her 30s with Graves' ophthalmopathy.

As DNA, the CDR3 is TGCGCCAGCAGCCCCTGGGGAAGGGTTCAGCCCCAGCATTTT. Its translation: CASSPWGRVQPQHF. The chain uses TRBV4-1 and TRBJ1-5; no firm D call. V lost 4 bases, J lost 6 bases, and 13 bases lay in between. The CDR3 extends over 14 amino acids. The germline gives CDR1 MGHRA, CDR2 YSYEKL.